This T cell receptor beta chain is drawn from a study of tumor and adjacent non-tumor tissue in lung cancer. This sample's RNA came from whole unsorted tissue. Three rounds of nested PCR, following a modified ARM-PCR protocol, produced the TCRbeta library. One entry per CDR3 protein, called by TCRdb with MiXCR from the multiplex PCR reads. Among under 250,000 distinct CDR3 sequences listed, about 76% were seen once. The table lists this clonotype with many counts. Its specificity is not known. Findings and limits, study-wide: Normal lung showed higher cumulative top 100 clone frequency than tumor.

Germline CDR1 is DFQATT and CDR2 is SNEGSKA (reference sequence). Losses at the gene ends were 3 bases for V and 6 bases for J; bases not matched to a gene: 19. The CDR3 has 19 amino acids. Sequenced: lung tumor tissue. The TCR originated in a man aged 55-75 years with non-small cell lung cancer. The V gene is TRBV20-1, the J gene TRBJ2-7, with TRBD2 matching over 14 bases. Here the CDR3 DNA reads TGCAGTGCTAGTGGGACTAGCGGGAGTGGCTCTCCCGAAAGTTCCGAGCAGTACTTC. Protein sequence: CSASGTSGSGSPESSEQYF.